What follows are 25 T cell receptor beta chains derived from one specimen sequenced in a study of Ad26.COV2.S vaccination and SARS-CoV-2 variants. Treatment given: about 20 received Ad26.COV2.S at low or high dose, single or two shots; five or six received placebo; per-sample allocation not given. Collection of the samples took place on day 63 after the first injection of vaccine or placebo. Profiling relied on immunoSEQ multiplex PCR, and the TCRdb table lists in-frame clones only, not all of them. The sample lists approximately 400,000 clones; about 83% were seen once. Specimen: peripheral blood, collected in a trial of Ad26.COV2.S vaccine versus placebo. These receptors were collected from a person aged 18-65 years who received the Ad26.COV2.S COVID-19 vaccine or a placebo.

This clone was detected only once. This chain connects TRBV7-6 to TRBJ2-6; D unclear. CDR1 and CDR2 from the germline V gene are SGHVS and FNYEAQ. The CDR3 length is 16 residues. The V end lost 1 base, the J end lost 0 bases, and 7 bases lay between the germline ends. In DNA form, the CDR3 reads TGTGCCAGCAGCTTAGGACCACTCTCTGGGGCCAACGTCCTGACTTTC. This gives the protein CASSLGPLSGANVLTF.

Only one count was recorded for this clone. As DNA, the CDR3 is TGTGCCAGCAGCCAGCGCGTCTTTCCGGGACACGGGGCGGACACCATATATTTT. It translates to CASSQRVFPGHGADTIYF. The V call is TRBV14, the J call TRBJ1-3; a possible D gene is TRBD1 (6 bases). Trimming removed 3 bases at V and 8 bases at J, with 26 bases between. CDR1 is SGHDN and CDR2 is FVKESK in the germline V gene. The CDR3 sequence is 18 residues long.

This rearrangement joins TRBV6-5 to TRBJ2-7, with TRBD1 matching over 8 bases. J lost 1 base, V lost 6 bases, and 8 bases had no gene match. The length of the CDR3 is 15 residues. Germline-derived CDR1 and CDR2 are MNHEY and SVGAGI. The CDR3 loop is CASSASGTGSYEQYF. The CDR3 DNA follows: TGTGCCAGCAGCGCCTCCGGGACAGGATCCTACGAGCAGTACTTC.

CDR3 residues: CASSVLQGSGANVLTF. CDR3 DNA sequence: TGTGCCAGTAGTGTCCTCCAGGGTTCAGGGGCCAACGTCCTGACTTTC. The chain recombines TRBV19 with TRBJ2-6, with a possible D match to TRBD1 (5 bases). The V end was cut by 5 bases, the J end by 4 bases, with 15 bases between. The length of the CDR3 is 16 residues. Germline V gene sequence: CDR1 LNHDA, CDR2 SQIVND (reference sequence).

This clone was detected only a few times. The chain joins TRBV19 to TRBJ2-2; weak D call: TRBD1 (5 bases). Trimming removed 1 base from V and 6 bases from J, with 9 bases in between. The CDR3 contains 14 residues. Germline loops: CDR1 LNHDA, CDR2 SQIVND (reference sequence). The CDR3 loop reads CASSIGAGSGELFF. The CDR3 coding sequence is TGTGCCAGTAGTATAGGAGCAGGGTCCGGGGAGCTGTTTTTT.

V is TRBV9 and J is TRBJ2-2, with a tentative D call TRBD1 (5 bases). V was shortened by 2 bases and J by 0 bases, with 11 bases between the two germline ends. From germline, CDR1 is SGDLS and CDR2 YYNGEE. The CDR3 is made up of 16 amino acids. CDR3 sequence: CASSVYDSANTGELFF. DNA for the CDR3: TGTGCCAGCAGCGTCTATGACAGCGCGAACACCGGGGAGCTGTTTTTT.

Written as DNA, the CDR3 is TGTGCCAGCAGCCAAGCGGGACTAGCGGGTCAAGTGTCGGGAGATACGCAGTATTTT. Its protein is CASSQAGLAGQVSGDTQYF. The chain joins TRBV3-1 (or the pseudogene TRBV3-2) to TRBJ2-3, with TRBD2 identical over 12 bases. The CDR3 length is 19 residues. Looked up from germline, CDR1 is LGHDT and CDR2 is YNNKEL (reference sequence). The junction had 13 bases not matched to a gene; V was cut back by 1 base and J by 5 bases.

The CDR3 reads CATSDWTETGELFF. CDR3 coding DNA: TGTGCCACCAGTGATTGGACAGAGACCGGGGAGCTGTTTTTT. The chain combines TRBV24-1 with TRBJ2-2; maybe TRBD1 (6 bases). V was pared by 2 bases and J by 5 bases, with 8 bases between. The CDR3 has 14 amino acids. Germline values: CDR1 KGHDR, CDR2 SFDVKD.

V gene TRBV5-1 combines with J gene TRBJ2-3; tentatively, D is TRBD2 (5 bases). The V and J ends lost 6 bases and 4 bases respectively, with 15 bases between them. There are 14 residues in the CDR3. Germline lookup yields CDR1 SGHRS and CDR2 YFSETQ. Written as DNA, the CDR3 is TGCGCCAGCATGAACCCAGGAGGCGCAGATACGCAGTATTTT. Its protein product is CASMNPGGADTQYF. Complete variable domain (other parts from reference TRBV5-1 and TRBJ2-3): KAGVTQTPRYLIKTRGQQVTLSCSPISGHRSVSWYQQTPGQGLQFLFEYFSETQRNKGNFPGRFSGRQFSNSRSEMNVSTLELGDSALYLCASMNPGGADTQYFGPGTRLTVL.

This clone was observed a single time. The V and J genes are TRBV21-1 and TRBJ2-2; the DNA was not used to check the table's D call, TRBD1. TRBV21-1 is reported as a pseudogene. CDR3 length: 17 amino acids. CDR3 protein: CANPRRLGQGDTGELFF. The CDR3 nucleotides read TGTGCCAACCCGCGTAGGTTAGGACAGGGTGACACCGGGGAGCTGTTTTTT.

The V gene is TRBV5-1, the J gene TRBJ1-5; D gene unclear. The V gene's germline CDR1 is SGHRS and CDR2 YFSETQ. V lost 0 bases, J lost 5 bases, and 6 bases lay in between. The length of the CDR3 is 13 residues. CDR3 amino acids: CASSLVPDQPQHF. DNA for the CDR3: TGCGCCAGCAGCTTGGTGCCGGATCAGCCCCAGCATTTT.

The V gene is TRBV30, the J gene TRBJ1-1; D not resolved. The germline CDR1 and CDR2 sequences are GTSNPN and SVGIG (reference sequence). This CDR3 region has 15 residues. The germline V and J ends were trimmed by 1 base and 11 bases, with 23 bases remaining between them. The CDR3 coding sequence is TGTGCCTGGAGTGACCGCCCTGGCATACTCCCAACGGCTTTCTTT. Residues: CAWSDRPGILPTAFF.

The chain joins TRBV5-4 to TRBJ2-2; TRBD1 aligns across 9 bases. V was pared by 4 bases and J by 4 bases, with 8 bases of the junction left unmatched. Germline V CDR1 and CDR2: SGHNT, YYREEE (reference sequence). This CDR3 has 16 residues. For the CDR3, the DNA is TGTGCCAGCAGCCATCCCGGGACAGGGAGCACCGGGGAGCTGTTTTTT. This sequence encodes CASSHPGTGSTGELFF.

The chain employs TRBV5-1 and TRBJ1-1, with 8 bases identical to TRBD1. V trimming: 4 bases; J trimming: 0 bases; junction bases outside the gene matches: 5. The germline CDR1 and CDR2 sequences are SGHRS and YFSETQ. This CDR3 has 15 amino acids. The CDR3 protein is CASSVGQGMNTEAFF. The DNA of the CDR3 is TGCGCCAGCAGCGTAGGACAGGGCATGAACACTGAAGCTTTCTTT. The whole variable domain, filled in from reference TRBV5-1 and TRBJ1-1, reads KAGVTQTPRYLIKTRGQQVTLSCSPISGHRSVSWYQQTPGQGLQFLFEYFSETQRNKGNFPGRFSGRQFSNSRSEMNVSTLELGDSALYLCASSVGQGMNTEAFFGQGTRLTVV.

This clone was seen just once. The chain uses TRBV11-1 and TRBJ1-5; D not resolved. Trimming pared 0 bases from V and 6 bases from J, leaving 15 bases between. CDR1 and CDR2 (germline): SGHAT, FQDESV (reference sequence). CDR3 length equals 16 residues. The chain's CDR3 is CASSLADLKGVQPQHF. DNA of the CDR3: TGTGCCAGCAGCTTAGCTGACCTCAAGGGAGTTCAGCCCCAGCATTTT.

The rearrangement links TRBV2 to TRBJ1-6; D remains unclear. Germline-derived CDR1 and CDR2 are SNHLY and FYNNEI. Trimming left V 4 bases short and J 6 bases short, with 7 bases between. This CDR3 region has 13 residues. Here the CDR3 reads CASSASVNSPLHF. The CDR3 DNA reads as TGTGCCAGCAGTGCGTCAGTTAATTCACCCCTCCACTTT.

This chain links TRBV19 with TRBJ2-4, with 14 nucleotides matching TRBD2. The V and J ends lost 5 bases and 11 bases, in that order; junction bases with no gene match: 11. Germline assignment: CDR1 LNHDA and CDR2 SQIVND (reference sequence). The CDR3 contains 16 residues. The CDR3 spells CASSPYPGLAGVVQYF. The DNA of the CDR3 is TGTGCCAGTAGTCCCTACCCGGGACTAGCGGGAGTGGTTCAGTACTTC.

J is TRBJ2-3 and V is TRBV10-3; D ambiguous. Trimming took 10 bases from V and 0 from J, leaving 14 bases between them. The CDR3 is 14 amino acids. Germline V gene data show CDR1 as ENHRY and CDR2 as SYGVKD. In DNA, the CDR3 is TGTGCCACCCGAGGATTCGGTAGCACAGATACGCAGTATTTT. Protein product: CATRGFGSTDTQYF.

This rearrangement joins TRBV19 to TRBJ1-2; TRBD1 aligns across 8 bases. This CDR3 spans 16 amino acids. Germline V lookup: CDR1 LNHDA, CDR2 SQIVND (reference sequence). The junction had 11 bases not matched to a gene; V was cut back by 2 bases and J by 6 bases. The CDR3 nucleotides are TGTGCCAGTAGTATATTGCTGAGGACAGGGATTGATGGCTACACCTTC. Translated, it gives CASSILLRTGIDGYTF.

The chain uses TRBV6-2 or TRBV6-3 and TRBJ1-1, with TRBD1 identical over 7 bases. Trimming cost V 6 bases and J 5 bases; bases outside gene matches: 9. This CDR3 is built from 14 residues. In germline, CDR1 is MNHEY, CDR2 SVGEGT. The CDR3 sequence is CASSPPDRTTEAFF. The CDR3 DNA sequence: TGTGCCAGCAGCCCCCCGGACAGGACAACTGAAGCTTTCTTT.

The rearrangement uses TRBV9 and TRBJ1-4; D not certain. V shed 5 bases and J shed 8 bases, with 16 bases lying between them. The CDR3 has 14 amino acids. The V gene's germline CDR1 is SGDLS and CDR2 YYNGEE. CDR3 region: CASSESSRNEKLFF. CDR3 DNA: TGTGCCAGCAGTGAGTCCTCCAGGAACGAAAAACTGTTTTTT.

This chain links TRBV12-5 with TRBJ1-1, with a possible D match to TRBD1 (5 bases). V was shortened by 0 bases and J by 5 bases, with 10 bases between the two germline ends. The CDR3 contains 14 residues. Germline V gene data show CDR1 as LGHNT and CDR2 as FRNRAP. CDR3 amino acids: CASGLVGGGTEAFF. The CDR3 region has the DNA TGTGCTAGTGGTTTGGTCGGGGGTGGGACTGAAGCTTTCTTT.

The chain carries TRBV6-5 and TRBJ2-5, with 7 bases fitting TRBD1. With V trimmed by 5 bases and J by 5 bases, 11 bases remained unmatched. Germline CDR1 is MNHEY and CDR2 is SVGAGI. The CDR3 is 15 amino acids. The CDR3 nucleotides are TGTGCCAGCAGTCCCGGAAACAGGGGAATGGAGACCCAGTACTTC. The encoded protein is CASSPGNRGMETQYF.

The V gene is TRBV18, the J gene TRBJ1-2; D ambiguous. In germline, CDR1 is KGHSH, CDR2 LQKENI. The CDR3 runs to 12 residues. Trimming left V 2 bases short and J 3 bases short, with 4 bases between. Here the CDR3 reads CASSPTDYGYTF. The CDR3 region has the DNA TGTGCCAGCTCACCAACAGACTATGGCTACACCTTC.

The rearrangement links TRBV5-4 to TRBJ2-1, with no clear D. The CDR3 totals 15 residues. Germline V gives CDR1 SGHNT, CDR2 YYREEE (reference sequence). V gave up 7 bases and J gave up 2 bases, with 16 bases separating them. In DNA, the CDR3 is TGTGCCAGCGAAGCCCGAGGAAACCCCTACAATGAGCAGTTCTTC. Translated: CASEARGNPYNEQFF. The complete variable domain, with remaining parts taken from reference TRBV5-4 and TRBJ2-1, reads ETGVTQSPTHLIKTRGQQVTLRCSSQSGHNTVSWYQQALGQGPQFIFQYYREEENGRGNFPPRFSGLQFPNYSSELNVNALELDDSALYLCASEARGNPYNEQFFGPGTRLTVL.